These 19 T cell receptor beta chains came from one sample sequenced in a study of read filtering for tumor transcriptome and immune sequencing. From approximately 430 ng of RNA, a library with molecular barcoded alpha/delta and beta/gamma adaptors was made. TCRdb re-called the reads with MiXCR, one entry per CDR3 protein. Seen here are about 93,000 distinct CDR3 sequences, 20% to 25% observed once, and the top ten hold about an eighth. Sample: a population of CD138-negative cells sorted from bone marrow. The source is a donor aged 40 or over with multiple myeloma.

On this clonotype itself: The junction departs from the called germline gene at one end, perhaps through a read error. V is TRBV7-2 and J is TRBJ2-2, with 8 bases aligning to TRBD1. CDR3 size: 15 residues. The germline gives CDR1 SGHTA, CDR2 FQGNSA. The chain's CDR3 is CASSLQGALTGQLFF. The CDR3 DNA follows: TGTGCCAGCAGCTTACAGGGGGCATTGACCGGGCAGCTGTTTTTT.

Details on this clonotype: This clone may be a read error of a much larger clone one base away. CDR3 in amino acids: CACRKAGPQETQYF. CDR3 nucleotide sequence: TGTGCCTGCAGAAAGGCAGGACCACAAGAGACCCAGTACTTC. V gene TRBV7-8 combines with J gene TRBJ2-5; D is unclear. The CDR3 loop spans 14 amino acids. In germline, CDR1 is SGHVS, CDR2 FQNEAQ.

At least ten counts were recorded for this clonotype. The chain links TRBV2 to TRBJ1-6, with D perhaps TRBD1 (5 bases). Germline CDR1 reads SNHLY; CDR2 reads FYNNEI. This CDR3 comprises 15 residues. The V and J ends lost 0 bases and 9 bases respectively, with 12 bases between them. The chain's CDR3 is CASSEAMRGGSPLHF. Here the CDR3 DNA reads TGTGCCAGCAGTGAAGCGATGAGGGGTGGTTCACCCCTCCACTTT. Based on the CDR3 plus reference TRBV2 and TRBJ1-6, the full variable domain is EPEVTQTPSHQVTQMGQEVILRCVPISNHLYFYWYRQILGQKVEFLVSFYNNEISEKSEIFDDQFSVERPDGSNFTLKIRSTKLEDSAMYFCASSEAMRGGSPLHFGNGTRLTVT.

With respect to this clonotype: A much larger clone sits a single nucleotide away, making a read error possible. This chain joins TRBV28 and TRBJ1-5, with 7 positions matching TRBD1. Germline CDR1 and CDR2: MDHEN and SYDVKM. This CDR3 is built from 14 residues. In DNA form, the CDR3 reads TGTGCCAGCAGTTTTTGGGACAGCAATCAGCCCCATCATTTT. Its protein is CASSFWDSNQPHHF. The entire variable domain, with the rest obtained from reference TRBV28 and TRBJ1-5, is as follows: DVKVTQSSRYLVKRTGEKVFLECVQDMDHENMFWYRQDPGLGLRLIYFSYDVKMKEKGDIPEGYSVSREKKERFSLILESASTNQTSMYLCASSFWDSNQPHHFGDGTRLSIL.

In the case of this clonotype: This may come from a read error, since a much larger clone is one base off. The chain has TRBV20-1 and TRBJ1-5; D may be TRBD1 (5 bases). Germline CDR1 reads DFQATT; CDR2 reads SNEGSKA (reference sequence). The CDR3 has 13 amino acids. CDR3 protein: CSAKGRSSQPQHF. The CDR3 bases are TGCAGTGCAAAGGGACGGAGCAGTCAGCCCCAGCATTTT.

This clonotype was recorded a few times. J is TRBJ1-5 and V is TRBV19; D remains unclear. CDR1 is LNHDA, CDR2 SQIVND, per germline (reference sequence). V lost 5 bases and J lost 3, with 8 bases in between. This CDR3 region has 13 residues. The CDR3 DNA is TGTGCCAGTAGTGTGGGTTTCAATCAGCCCCAGCATTTT. Translated: CASSVGFNQPQHF. The entire variable domain, with the rest obtained from reference TRBV19 and TRBJ1-5, is as follows: DGGITQSPKYLFRKEGQNVTLSCEQNLNHDAMYWYRQDPGQGLRLIYYSQIVNDFQKGDIAEGYSVSREKKESFPLTVTSAQKNPTAFYLCASSVGFNQPQHFGDGTRLSIL.

A note on this clonotype: No conserved phenylalanine or tryptophan ends this CDR3, so it is likely a read error. The V call is TRBV4-1, the J call TRBJ2-3; D uncertain. V dropped 1 base and J dropped 5 bases, with 13 bases sitting between them. The CDR3 runs 15 residues. Germline CDR1 MGHRA, CDR2 YSYEKL. DNA for the CDR3: TGCGCCAGCAGCCAAGTATTAACGGTACTAGATACGCAGTATTTG. This gives the protein CASSQVLTVLDTQYL.

This clonotype was observed many times. The gene calls are TRBV5-1 and TRBJ2-1, with 7 bases that match TRBD1. The germline V gene has CDR1 SGHRS and CDR2 YFSETQ. There are 14 residues in the CDR3. Trimming cost V 1 base and J 8 bases; bases outside gene matches: 6. CDR3 amino acids: CASSLRQGVDEQFF. In DNA form, the CDR3 reads TGCGCCAGCAGCTTGCGTCAGGGGGTAGATGAGCAGTTCTTC.

The rearrangement joins TRBV28 to TRBJ2-5; a possible D gene is TRBD2 (6 bases). The V and J ends lost 7 bases and 3 bases respectively, with 18 bases between them. Germline V gene data show CDR1 as MDHEN and CDR2 as SYDVKM. The length of the CDR3 is 15 residues. CDR3 DNA: TGTGCCAGCACCTCCTTGGCGGGATCAAAAGAGACCCAGTACTTC. Its protein is CASTSLAGSKETQYF.

As for this clonotype: The germline gene is not matched at one end of the junction; a read error may be the cause. The chain has TRBV7-9 and TRBJ1-2, with a possible D match to TRBD1 (5 bases). Germline-derived CDR1 and CDR2 are SEHNR and FQNEAQ (reference sequence). This CDR3 is built from 13 residues. This chain's CDR3 is CACSLEAGHGYTF. For the CDR3, the DNA is TGTGCCTGCAGCTTAGAGGCAGGGCATGGCTACACCTTC. Supplemented by reference TRBV7-9 and TRBJ1-2, the full variable domain reads DTGVSQNPRHKITKRGQNVTFRCDPISEHNRLYWYRQTLGQGPEFLTYFQNEAQLEKSRLLSDRFSAERPKGSFSTLEIQRTEQGDSAMYLCACSLEAGHGYTFGSGTRLTVV.

This clonotype appeared many times. This chain connects TRBV20-1 to TRBJ2-2, with D hard to call. This CDR3 has 15 residues. Germline loops: CDR1 DFQATT, CDR2 SNEGSKA (reference sequence). V was pared by 0 bases and J by 1 base, with 9 bases between. The CDR3 reads CSAREGFRNTGELFF. The CDR3 DNA sequence: TGCAGTGCTAGAGAAGGGTTTAGGAACACCGGGGAGCTGTTTTTT.

To note about this clonotype: This may arise from a read error, as a much more abundant clone is one base away. This chain links TRBV19 with TRBJ1-6; D is unclear. The ends were cut back, 6 bases at V and 8 bases at J, with 14 bases in the middle. Germline CDR1 is LNHDA and CDR2 is SQIVND (reference sequence). This CDR3 comprises 14 residues. This chain's CDR3 is CASRRIAEDSPLHF. In DNA, the CDR3 is TGTGCCAGTAGAAGGATAGCGGAGGATTCACCCCTCCACTTT. Looking up the rest from reference TRBV19 and TRBJ1-6 gives the full variable domain: DGGITQSPKYLFRKEGQNVTLSCEQNLNHDAMYWYRQDPGQGLRLIYYSQIVNDFQKGDIAEGYSVSREKKESFPLTVTSAQKNPTAFYLCASRRIAEDSPLHFGNGTRLTVT.

This clonotype was seen repeatedly, ten times or more. V is TRBV5-1 and J is TRBJ2-5; a possible D gene is TRBD2 (6 bases). Trimming took 4 bases from V and 4 from J, leaving 14 bases between them. In germline, CDR1 is SGHRS, CDR2 YFSETQ. This CDR3 contains 14 residues. The CDR3 sequence is CASSPTGLLETQYF. CDR3 bases: TGCGCCAGCAGCCCCACGGGACTTTTAGAGACCCAGTACTTC. Together with reference TRBV5-1 and TRBJ2-5, the CDR3 gives the full variable domain: KAGVTQTPRYLIKTRGQQVTLSCSPISGHRSVSWYQQTPGQGLQFLFEYFSETQRNKGNFPGRFSGRQFSNSRSEMNVSTLELGDSALYLCASSPTGLLETQYFGPGTRLLVL.

As concerns this clonotype: A read error may be the cause here, since a much bigger clone is one base away. This chain links TRBV7-2 with TRBJ2-1; 16 bases match TRBD2. CDR1 is SGHTA and CDR2 is FQGNSA in the germline V gene. The CDR3 is 16 amino acids. Losses at the gene ends were 5 bases for V and 7 bases for J; bases not matched to a gene: 5. The CDR3 DNA sequence: TGTACCAGCAGCGGGACTAGCGGGGGGGCCAGTAATGAGCAGTTCTTC. As protein: CTSSGTSGGASNEQFF. The whole variable domain, remainder taken from reference TRBV7-2 and TRBJ2-1, is GAGVSQSPSNKVTEKGKDVELRCDPISGHTALYWYRQSLGQGLEFLIYFQGNSAPDKSGLPSDRFSAERTGGSVSTLTIQRTQQEDSAVYLCTSSGTSGGASNEQFFGPGTRLTVL.

This clonotype was seen many times. This sequence joins TRBV20-1 and TRBJ1-4; D is unclear. The V end lost 0 bases, the J end lost 1 base, and 6 bases lay between the germline ends. The CDR3 loop spans 14 amino acids. Germline-derived CDR1 and CDR2 are DFQATT and SNEGSKA (reference sequence). CDR3 coding DNA: TGCAGTGCTAGAGAGGGCGGAACTAATGAAAAACTGTTTTTT. Translating it yields CSAREGGTNEKLFF.

This clonotype came up once. A much larger clone lies one base from this, so it may be a read error. Here the CDR3 reads CASKGQAKTQCF. The CDR3 DNA is TGTGCCAGCAAGGGACAGGCCAAGACCCAGTGCTTC. The chain recombines TRBV2 with TRBJ2-5, with 8 bases matching TRBD1. Germline V gene data show CDR1 as SNHLY and CDR2 as FYNNEI. The CDR3 runs to 12 residues.

In its sample, this clonotype was seen many times. V and J are TRBV7-2 and TRBJ1-4; 7 bases match TRBD1. The CDR3 is 16 residues long. With V trimmed by 5 bases and J by 5 bases, 11 bases remained unmatched. CDR1 and CDR2 (germline): SGHTA, FQGNSA. CDR3 DNA: TGTGCCAGCAGCAAGCAACGGGACAGACGGAATGAAAAACTGTTTTTT. Translation: CASSKQRDRRNEKLFF.

This clonotype was observed many times. The gene calls are TRBV28 and TRBJ2-7; D uncertain. The germline gives CDR1 MDHEN, CDR2 SYDVKM. V was trimmed by 5 bases and J by 7 bases, leaving 18 bases between them. This CDR3 region has 14 residues. CDR3 region: CASSTGSQGREQYF. In nucleotides, the CDR3 is TGTGCCAGCAGTACCGGGTCCCAAGGACGGGAGCAGTACTTC.

This clonotype has ten or more counts. The chain recombines TRBV7-3 with TRBJ2-1; unclear D gene. The V gene lost 5 bases and the J gene lost 9 bases, with 20 bases spanning the gap. This CDR3 is 15 amino acids long. CDR1 and CDR2 (germline): SGHTA, FQGTGA. Here the CDR3 DNA reads TGTGCCAGCAGCCCCACCCGTAATCGCCATGCTGAGCAGTTCTTC. Translation gives CASSPTRNRHAEQFF.